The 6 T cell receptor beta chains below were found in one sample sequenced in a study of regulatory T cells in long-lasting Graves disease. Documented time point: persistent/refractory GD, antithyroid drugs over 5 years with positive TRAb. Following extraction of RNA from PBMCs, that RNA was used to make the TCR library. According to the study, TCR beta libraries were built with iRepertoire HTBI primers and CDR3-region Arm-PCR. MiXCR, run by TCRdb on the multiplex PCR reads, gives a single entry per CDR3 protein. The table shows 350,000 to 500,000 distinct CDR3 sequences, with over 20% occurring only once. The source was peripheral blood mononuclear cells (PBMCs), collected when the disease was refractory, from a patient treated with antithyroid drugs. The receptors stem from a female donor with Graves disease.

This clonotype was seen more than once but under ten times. CDR3 sequence (DNA): TGTGCCAGCAGTTTGACCGGACAGGGGAGAACCATATATTTT. Protein sequence: CASSLTGQGRTIYF. V usage is TRBV27 and J usage is TRBJ1-3, with TRBD1 matching 9 bases. J gave up 10 bases and V 3 bases, and 7 bases lay outside the gene matches. The CDR3 is made up of 14 amino acids. Germline V gene sequence: CDR1 MNHEY, CDR2 SMNVEV (reference sequence).

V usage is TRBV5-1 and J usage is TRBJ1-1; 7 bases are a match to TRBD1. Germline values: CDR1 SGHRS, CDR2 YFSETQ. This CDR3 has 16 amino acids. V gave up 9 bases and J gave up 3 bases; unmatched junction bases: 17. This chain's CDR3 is CATPPHKGAGDTEAFF. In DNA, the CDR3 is TGCGCCACCCCCCCACATAAGGGGGCGGGAGACACTGAAGCTTTCTTT.

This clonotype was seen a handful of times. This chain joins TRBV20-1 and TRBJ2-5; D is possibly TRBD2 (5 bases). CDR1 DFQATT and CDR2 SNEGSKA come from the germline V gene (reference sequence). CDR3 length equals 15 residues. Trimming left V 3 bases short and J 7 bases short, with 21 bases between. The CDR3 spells CSASGPSNLLRTQYF. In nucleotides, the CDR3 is TGCAGTGCTAGTGGCCCTAGCAATCTTCTTCGGACCCAGTACTTC.

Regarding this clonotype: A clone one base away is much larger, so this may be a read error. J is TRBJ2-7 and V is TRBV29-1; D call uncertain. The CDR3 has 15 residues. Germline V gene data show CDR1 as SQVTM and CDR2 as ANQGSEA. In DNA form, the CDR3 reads TGCGGCGTTGAATATTCGGGTCAAGGTATCTACGAGCAGTACTTC. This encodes CGVEYSGQGIYEQYF.

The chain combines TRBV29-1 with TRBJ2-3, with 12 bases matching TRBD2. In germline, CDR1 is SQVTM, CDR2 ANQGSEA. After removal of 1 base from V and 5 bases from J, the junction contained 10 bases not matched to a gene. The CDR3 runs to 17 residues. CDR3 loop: CSVEVPSGRAGRDTQYF. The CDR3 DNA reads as TGCAGCGTTGAAGTCCCTAGCGGGAGGGCCGGGAGAGATACGCAGTATTTT.

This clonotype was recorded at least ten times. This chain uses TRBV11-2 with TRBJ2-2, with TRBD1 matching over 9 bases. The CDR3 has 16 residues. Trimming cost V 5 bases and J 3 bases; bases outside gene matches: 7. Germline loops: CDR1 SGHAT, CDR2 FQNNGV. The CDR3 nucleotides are TGTGCCAGCAGCAAATCCGGGACAGGGCACACCGGGGAGCTGTTTTTT. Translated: CASSKSGTGHTGELFF.